Included here is one T cell receptor beta chain sequence, with context. As the template, RNA transcripts were used to amplify TCR beta CDR3 regions. An initial RT-PCR round employing HTBI primers preceded a second-round multiplex PCR. One entry per CDR3 protein results from TCRdb running MiXCR on the multiplex PCR reads. Of 35,000 to 45,000 distinct CDR3 sequences listed, approximately 53% are singletons. This sample was taken from a study of Graves' ophthalmopathy and Graves' hyperthyroidism. Study information: Peripheral blood was obtained at first diagnosis, ahead of any treatment.

Ages of hyperthyroidism patients ran from 18 to 65, and their diagnoses were new, under 2 months' duration. There are 15 residues in the CDR3. Germline V gives CDR1 SGHDT, CDR2 YYEEEE. The ends lost 4 bases at V and 4 bases at J; junction bases unmatched: 7. Specimen: peripheral blood. The receptor comes from an adult woman with stable Graves' hyperthyroidism. The chain combines TRBV5-6 with TRBJ2-5; 10 bases agree with TRBD2. The CDR3 protein is CASSRTAGGVETQYF. DNA of the CDR3: TGTGCCAGCAGCCGTACAGCGGGAGGGGTAGAGACCCAGTACTTC.